What follows are 24 T cell receptor beta chains derived from one specimen sequenced in a study of T-cell memory formation after mild COVID-19 (dated by TCRdb to the early 2020s). The receptor library was made with 5' RACE. Sequencing was performed on an Illumina NovaSeq 6000. The public reads were run again by TCRdb, first through fastp at Q25 and then through MiXCR, and only productive beta chains were kept. CDR3 protein sequences are deduplicated, and each keeps its most common genes and DNA. In this sample the table shows fewer than 250,000 distinct CDR3 sequences, approximately 15% of which occur a single time. Around 2% of the sample is in the top ten clones. The sample consisted of PBMCs or a T cell subset sorted from them (not recorded which). These receptor sequences come from an adult woman who had mild COVID-19 (a few samples of this study predate the infection). The sample titles of this study are shuffled in the database, so cell type and time point are left out; the donor was told from shared clones.

The table lists this clonotype with a few counts. The rearrangement links TRBV5-1 to TRBJ2-1; a possible D gene is TRBD2 (5 bases). The CDR3 consists of 14 residues. Looked up from germline, CDR1 is SGHRS and CDR2 is YFSETQ. Between the trimmed V and J ends, which lost 4 bases and 9 bases, there was a span of 17 bases. CDR3 nucleotides: TGCGCCAGCAGCGACCGGGGAATTTCTCGTGAGCAGTTCTTC. Translated: CASSDRGISREQFF.

The V call is TRBV9, the J call TRBJ2-7; TRBD2 matches 14 bases. Germline V gene lookup returns CDR1 SGDLS and CDR2 YYNGEE. Trimming cost V 3 bases and J 3 bases; bases outside gene matches: 2. CDR3 length: 15 amino acids. The CDR3 region is CASSDGLAGGYEQYF. The DNA for the CDR3 is TGTGCCAGCAGCGACGGACTAGCGGGGGGCTACGAGCAGTACTTC. The complete variable domain, with remaining parts taken from reference TRBV9 and TRBJ2-7, reads DSGVTQTPKHLITATGQRVTLRCSPRSGDLSVYWYQQSLDQGLQFLIQYYNGEERAKGNILERFSAQQFPDLHSELNLSSLELGDSALYFCASSDGLAGGYEQYFGPGTRLTVT.

This clonotype was seen more than once but under ten times. The genes are TRBV2 and TRBJ1-1; D is unclear. V gave up 7 bases and J gave up 2 bases, with 8 bases separating them. Germline CDR1 SNHLY, CDR2 FYNNEI. This CDR3 contains 12 residues. CDR3: CASIQGNTEAFF. The CDR3 coding sequence is TGTGCCAGCATCCAAGGCAACACTGAAGCTTTCTTT.

This clonotype has a handful of counts. The genes are TRBV10-3 and TRBJ1-2, with TRBD1 as a possible D gene (5 bases). Germline CDR1 ENHRY, CDR2 SYGVKD. V was pared by 2 bases and J by 4 bases, with 20 bases between. The CDR3 runs to 17 residues. The chain's CDR3 is CAISEPSGTMFSYGYTF. The CDR3 DNA sequence: TGTGCCATCAGTGAGCCCTCCGGGACCATGTTCAGCTATGGCTACACCTTC.

The chain combines TRBV7-3 with TRBJ2-3; D remains unclear. CDR1 is SGHTA, CDR2 FQGTGA, per germline. This CDR3 contains 13 residues. V shed 3 bases and J shed 6 bases, with 10 bases lying between them. The CDR3 coding sequence is TGTGCCAGCAGCTTTCGGGTCTTGGATACGCAGTATTTT. It translates to CASSFRVLDTQYF.

The gene calls are TRBV5-1 and TRBJ2-1, with no clear D. The germline CDR1 and CDR2 sequences are SGHRS and YFSETQ. CDR3 length: 14 amino acids. V lost 1 base and J lost 3, with 8 bases in between. The CDR3 DNA sequence: TGCGCCAGCAGCTTGTTGCTGAACTACAATGAGCAGTTCTTC. It yields the protein CASSLLLNYNEQFF.

This rearrangement joins TRBV5-6 to TRBJ2-7, with TRBD1 matching 11 bases. The CDR3 has 15 amino acids. From germline, CDR1 is SGHDT and CDR2 YYEEEE. The J segment lost 5 bases and the V segment lost 0 bases, leaving 4 bases of the junction unmatched. As DNA, the CDR3 is TGTGCCAGCAGCTTGGCGGGACAGGGGGGCGACGAGCAGTACTTC. It encodes CASSLAGQGGDEQYF.

The V and J genes are TRBV24-1 and TRBJ2-2; perhaps TRBD1 as D (6 bases). Trimming took 4 bases from V and 7 from J, leaving 21 bases between them. Per the germline V gene, CDR1 is KGHDR and CDR2 is SFDVKD. CDR3 size: 17 residues. The DNA of the CDR3 is TGTGCCACCAGTGACGCAATAGGGGACAATCTTAACGGGGAGCTGTTTTTT. Translated, it gives CATSDAIGDNLNGELFF.

This clonotype appeared once. The chain links TRBV30 to TRBJ2-1; 7 bases are shared with TRBD1. This CDR3 has 13 residues. J was trimmed by 8 bases and V by 3 bases; bases with no gene match: 7. The germline CDR1 and CDR2 sequences are GTSNPN and SVGIG (reference sequence). The CDR3 DNA reads as TGTGCCTGGAGACGACAGGGCCGGGATGAGCAGTTCTTC. Translated: CAWRRQGRDEQFF.

This clonotype was observed a handful of times. This chain connects TRBV29-1 to TRBJ1-1; TRBD1 matches 8 bases. This CDR3 has 15 residues. V trimming: 3 bases; J trimming: 7 bases; junction bases outside the gene matches: 13. CDR1 is SQVTM, CDR2 ANQGSEA, per germline. The DNA for the CDR3 is TGCAGCGTTGATGGGACAGGCAGTAATCCTAGTGAAGCTTTCTTT. Translating gives CSVDGTGSNPSEAFF.

The chain employs TRBV5-1 and TRBJ1-2; TRBD1 might be the D (6 bases). Germline values: CDR1 SGHRS, CDR2 YFSETQ. This CDR3 comprises 15 residues. The ends were cut back, 4 bases at V and 4 bases at J, with 17 bases in the middle. This CDR3 is CASSAQGQGLYGYTF. In DNA form, the CDR3 reads TGCGCCAGCAGCGCACAGGGTCAGGGCCTCTATGGCTACACCTTC.

The V call is TRBV14, the J call TRBJ2-1, with TRBD2 identical over 13 bases. The junction had 6 bases not matched to a gene; V was cut back by 4 bases and J by 9 bases. The CDR3 loop spans 15 amino acids. Germline V lookup: CDR1 SGHDN, CDR2 FVKESK. The CDR3 bases are TGTGCCAGCAGCCCCGGGACTAGCGGGACGGGTGAGCAGTTCTTC. Translation: CASSPGTSGTGEQFF. The full variable domain, rest sourced from reference TRBV14 and TRBJ2-1, is EAGVTQFPSHSVIEKGQTVTLRCDPISGHDNLYWYRRVMGKEIKFLLHFVKESKQDESGMPNNRFLAERTGGTYSTLKVQPAELEDSGVYFCASSPGTSGTGEQFFGPGTRLTVL.

The chain recombines TRBV2 with TRBJ1-1, with D tentatively TRBD1 (6 bases). CDR3 length: 15 amino acids. The germline CDR1 and CDR2 sequences are SNHLY and FYNNEI. V was pared by 0 bases and J by 1 base, with 9 bases between. The CDR3 DNA follows: TGTGCCAGCAGTGAAGCTCCCAGGGGGAACACTGAAGCTTTCTTT. It encodes CASSEAPRGNTEAFF.

This clonotype has ten or more counts. The gene calls are TRBV6-5 and TRBJ2-2; D gene uncertain. CDR1 MNHEY and CDR2 SVGAGI come from the germline V gene. CDR3 length: 13 amino acids. Trimming left V 8 bases short and J 5 bases short, with 12 bases between. CDR3 loop: CASATQRTGELFF. CDR3 DNA: TGTGCCAGCGCAACTCAGAGGACCGGGGAGCTGTTTTTT.

This clonotype was counted between two and nine times. The chain uses TRBV7-9 and TRBJ2-7; D unclear. The CDR3 is 14 residues long. Germline V gives CDR1 SEHNR, CDR2 FQNEAQ (reference sequence). V gave up 5 bases and J gave up 0 bases, with 11 bases separating them. The CDR3 loop reads CASSLTSSSYEQYF. CDR3 bases: TGTGCCAGCAGCCTGACTTCGAGCTCCTACGAGCAGTACTTC.

The genes are TRBV7-9 and TRBJ2-7, with 8 bases aligning to TRBD1. Germline loops: CDR1 SEHNR, CDR2 FQNEAQ (reference sequence). V lost 4 bases, J lost 6 bases, and 5 bases stayed unmatched. CDR3 size: 13 residues. CDR3 amino acids: CASSSTGASEQYF. The CDR3 coding sequence is TGTGCCAGCAGCTCGACAGGGGCGTCCGAGCAGTACTTC.

V usage is TRBV25-1 and J usage is TRBJ1-1, with D maybe TRBD1 (6 bases). The length of the CDR3 is 13 residues. Trimming took 4 bases from V and 6 from J, leaving 12 bases between them. CDR1 is MGHDK, CDR2 SYGVNS, per germline. CDR3 protein: CASSGGGGPEAFF. As DNA, the CDR3 is TGTGCCAGCAGTGGGGGCGGGGGGCCTGAAGCTTTCTTT.

This clonotype was observed at least ten times. The gene calls are TRBV9 and TRBJ2-1; D unresolved. Germline CDR1 is SGDLS and CDR2 is YYNGEE. The V and J ends lost 4 bases and 4 bases respectively, with 18 bases between them. The CDR3 consists of 16 residues. CDR3 DNA: TGTGCCAGCAGCCTAGGAGAACAGCCCCCTTACAATGAGCAGTTCTTC. Translated: CASSLGEQPPYNEQFF.

With respect to this clonotype: Here the CDR3 omits its conserved ending phenylalanine or tryptophan, so a read error is the likely source. This chain joins TRBV5-1 and TRBJ2-4; 14 bases line up with TRBD2. Per germline, CDR1 SGHRS and CDR2 YFSETQ. Trimming cost V 5 bases and J 8 bases; bases outside gene matches: 6. The CDR3 consists of 15 residues. CDR3 sequence: CASRTSGGAGHIQYL. CDR3 in DNA: TGCGCCAGCAGGACTAGCGGGGGGGCAGGACACATTCAGTACTTA.

V gene TRBV18 combines with J gene TRBJ2-5, with D possibly being TRBD1 (6 bases). Looked up from germline, CDR1 is KGHSH and CDR2 is LQKENI. This CDR3 contains 15 residues. Deletions cut 3 bases from V and 6 bases from J, with 17 bases between. The CDR3 DNA follows: TGTGCCAGCTCACCGGCGCAGGGGCGGACAAAGACCCAGTACTTC. This translates into CASSPAQGRTKTQYF.

This clonotype has more than one count but fewer than ten. The V and J genes are TRBV9 and TRBJ2-3, with TRBD2 matching 9 bases. The V gene end was trimmed by 2 bases and the J gene end by 4 bases; junction bases not matched to a gene: 5. Looked up from germline, CDR1 is SGDLS and CDR2 is YYNGEE. The CDR3 is 15 residues long. The DNA for the CDR3 is TGTGCCAGCAGCGTCGGAGCGGGGGGATCAGATACGCAGTATTTT. Translated: CASSVGAGGSDTQYF. The full variable domain, in which reference TRBV9 and TRBJ2-3 provide the parts outside the CDR3, is DSGVTQTPKHLITATGQRVTLRCSPRSGDLSVYWYQQSLDQGLQFLIQYYNGEERAKGNILERFSAQQFPDLHSELNLSSLELGDSALYFCASSVGAGGSDTQYFGPGTRLTVL.

This clonotype appeared many times. This chain connects TRBV11-2 to TRBJ1-2; a possible D gene is TRBD1 (6 bases). V lost 0 bases and J 4 bases, leaving 12 bases between the germline ends. The germline CDR1 and CDR2 sequences are SGHAT and FQNNGV. This CDR3 is 15 amino acids long. Here the CDR3 reads CASSLESGAIYGYTF. The CDR3, as DNA: TGTGCCAGCAGCTTAGAGTCGGGGGCAATCTATGGCTACACCTTC.

This clonotype was picked up a small number of times. The chain is built from TRBV12-3 or TRBV12-4 and TRBJ2-7; tentative D call: TRBD1 (6 bases). Deletions cut 10 bases from V and 5 bases from J, with 12 bases between. This CDR3 contains 11 residues. Written as DNA, the CDR3 is TGTGCCACTAAACAGGGCCACGAGCAGTACTTC. This sequence encodes CATKQGHEQYF.

This clonotype has only a few counts. The chain links TRBV7-2 to TRBJ2-1; no firm D call. The CDR3 is 13 residues long. The germline V gene has CDR1 SGHTA and CDR2 FQGNSA. V lost 1 base and J lost 10, with 11 bases in between. Here the CDR3 reads CASSLDWLPEQFF. The CDR3 bases are TGTGCCAGCAGCTTAGATTGGCTCCCCGAGCAGTTCTTC.